Shown below are 32 T cell receptor beta chains from a single sample sequenced in a study of blood T cell repertoires in COVID-19. Assay: immunoSEQ multiplex PCR; the TCRdb copy retains only in-frame clones and omits some. Seen here are fewer than 150,000 clones, roughly 86% observed once, and the top ten hold around 13%. What was sequenced was peripheral blood. These receptors originate from a human donor in a cohort sampled during active COVID-19.

The chain joins TRBV5-1 to TRBJ2-7; TRBD1 matches 10 bases. J was trimmed by 1 base and V by 0 bases; bases with no gene match: 1. Looked up from germline, CDR1 is SGHRS and CDR2 is YFSETQ. The CDR3 contains 15 residues. DNA of the CDR3: TGCGCCAGCAGCTTGGGACAGGGGGCTTCCTACGAGCAGTACTTC. As protein: CASSLGQGASYEQYF.

The chain carries TRBV6-8 and TRBJ2-5; 9 bases fit TRBD2. V gave up 0 bases and J gave up 3 bases; unmatched junction bases: 11. The CDR3 extends over 18 amino acids. CDR1 and CDR2 from the germline V gene are MNHGY and SAAAGT. CDR3 amino acids: CASSYSPLLAGKEETQYF. CDR3 coding DNA: TGTGCCAGCAGTTACTCCCCTCTTCTAGCGGGGAAGGAAGAGACCCAGTACTTC.

The J gene is TRBJ2-7, the V gene TRBV6-6; possible D gene TRBD1, 6 bases. The CDR3 extends over 15 amino acids. Per the germline V gene, CDR1 is MNHNY and CDR2 is SVGAGI (reference sequence). V was pared by 6 bases and J by 9 bases, with 24 bases between. The DNA of the CDR3 is TGTGCCAGCAGACCCCGGGACACAGTCTCGAGGCTGCAGTACTTC. Translating gives CASRPRDTVSRLQYF.

The chain carries TRBV20-1 and TRBJ2-7; the match to TRBD2 covers 9 bases. Germline V lookup: CDR1 DFQATT, CDR2 SNEGSKA (reference sequence). V lost 3 bases and J lost 2; bases outside the gene matches: 5. The CDR3 is 14 amino acids. This CDR3 is CSASRLAGTYEQYF. The CDR3 bases are TGCAGTGCTAGTCGGCTAGCGGGGACCTACGAGCAGTACTTC.

This clone appeared once. In DNA form, the CDR3 reads TGTGCCAGCAGCCAATACACAGGGTACCAGGGTGGCTACACCTTC. It specifies CASSQYTGYQGGYTF. This chain joins TRBV3-1 (or the pseudogene TRBV3-2) and TRBJ1-2; D is possibly TRBD1 (6 bases). The germline V gene has CDR1 LGHDT and CDR2 YNNKEL (reference sequence). V was clipped by 2 bases and J by 7 bases, with 17 bases between them. CDR3 size: 15 residues.

CDR3 nucleotides: TGTGCCAGCAGCTTCTATGACGGGACTGAAAACTACGAGCAGTACTTC. As protein: CASSFYDGTENYEQYF. The rearrangement joins TRBV5-6 to TRBJ2-7; a weak D match, TRBD2 (6 bases). This CDR3 has 16 amino acids. Trimming removed 2 bases from V and 3 bases from J, with 18 bases in between. Germline V CDR1 and CDR2: SGHDT, YYEEEE.

The chain joins TRBV19 to TRBJ1-2; unclear D gene. The V and J ends lost 10 bases and 1 base respectively, with 13 bases between them. Germline-derived CDR1 and CDR2 are LNHDA and SQIVND (reference sequence). The CDR3 spans 13 residues. The CDR3 DNA reads TGTGCCACTTCCGGACTGATTAACTATGGCTACACCTTC. Amino acids: CATSGLINYGYTF. The full variable domain, its missing parts supplied by reference TRBV19 and TRBJ1-2, is DGGITQSPKYLFRKEGQNVTLSCEQNLNHDAMYWYRQDPGQGLRLIYYSQIVNDFQKGDIAEGYSVSREKKESFPLTVTSAQKNPTAFYLCATSGLINYGYTFGSGTRLTVV.

This clone appeared a few times. V usage is TRBV5-1 and J usage is TRBJ1-1, with TRBD1 as a possible D gene (6 bases). CDR3 length: 12 residues. Trimming pared 0 bases from V and 10 bases from J, leaving 10 bases between. In germline, CDR1 is SGHRS, CDR2 YFSETQ. The CDR3 protein is CASSLDGQTAFF. For the CDR3, the DNA is TGCGCCAGCAGCTTGGACGGACAGACAGCTTTCTTT.

V is TRBV5-6 and J is TRBJ2-3; weak D call: TRBD1 (5 bases). The V end lost 0 bases, the J end lost 4 bases, and 12 bases lay between the germline ends. Germline V gene data show CDR1 as SGHDT and CDR2 as YYEEEE. The CDR3 sequence is 15 residues long. CDR3 DNA sequence: TGTGCCAGCAGCTTGGAGACAGTAAGGGCAGATACGCAGTATTTT. It yields the protein CASSLETVRADTQYF. The full variable domain, with the rest looked up from reference TRBV5-6 and TRBJ2-3, is DAGVTQSPTHLIKTRGQQVTLRCSPKSGHDTVSWYQQALGQGPQFIFQYYEEEERQRGNFPDRFSGHQFPNYSSELNVNALLLGDSALYLCASSLETVRADTQYFGPGTRLTVL.

V and J are TRBV9 and TRBJ1-3, with 8 bases matching TRBD1. The V gene end was trimmed by 3 bases and the J gene end by 0 bases; junction bases not matched to a gene: 8. Germline V gene sequence: CDR1 SGDLS, CDR2 YYNGEE. CDR3 length: 17 residues. CDR3 nucleotide sequence: TGTGCCAGCAGCGCCCGGGACAGGCCGAGCTCTGGAAACACCATATATTTT. It translates to CASSARDRPSSGNTIYF.

J is TRBJ1-3 and V is TRBV18; 8 nucleotides line up with TRBD1. V trimming: 3 bases; J trimming: 0 bases; junction bases outside the gene matches: 4. The germline gives CDR1 KGHSH, CDR2 LQKENI. This CDR3 is 16 amino acids long. The CDR3 region is CASSPLTGASGNTIYF. For the CDR3, the DNA is TGTGCCAGCTCACCCCTGACAGGGGCCTCTGGAAACACCATATATTTT.

V is TRBV5-4 and J is TRBJ2-5, with TRBD1 identical over 7 bases. Germline V lookup: CDR1 SGHNT, CDR2 YYREEE (reference sequence). Germline trimming cut 3 bases from V and 5 bases from J; bases unmatched to any gene: 7. The CDR3 runs 14 residues. CDR3 nucleotides: TGTGCCAGCAGCTCTCAGACAGGGCTGGAGACCCAGTACTTC. Amino acid sequence: CASSSQTGLETQYF. Filled out from reference TRBV5-4 and TRBJ2-5, the complete variable domain reads ETGVTQSPTHLIKTRGQQVTLRCSSQSGHNTVSWYQQALGQGPQFIFQYYREEENGRGNFPPRFSGLQFPNYSSELNVNALELDDSALYLCASSSQTGLETQYFGPGTRLLVL.

The V and J genes are TRBV10-3 and TRBJ2-7; 12 bases align to TRBD1. J was trimmed by 4 bases and V by 8 bases; bases with no gene match: 3. This CDR3 is built from 13 residues. CDR1 and CDR2 from the germline V gene are ENHRY and SYGVKD. The CDR3 sequence is CAIGTGGGYEQYF. The CDR3 DNA reads as TGTGCCATCGGGACAGGGGGCGGTTACGAGCAGTACTTC.

CDR3 in DNA: TGCGCCAGCAGCCAGTACACAGGGACGGGTTACGAGCAGTACTTC. This gives the protein CASSQYTGTGYEQYF. The chain couples TRBV4-1 to TRBJ2-7, with D possibly matching TRBD1 (6 bases). Trimming removed 3 bases at V and 4 bases at J, with 16 bases between. Germline CDR1 MGHRA, CDR2 YSYEKL. The CDR3 is 15 residues long.

This sequence joins TRBV5-5 and TRBJ2-7; 9 bases are a match to TRBD1. The germline gives CDR1 SGHKS, CDR2 YYEKEE (reference sequence). The CDR3 has 13 amino acids. Trimming took 4 bases from V and 6 from J; bases not matched to a gene: 5. CDR3 DNA sequence: TGTGCCAGCAGCATCGACAGGGGGTTCGAGCAGTACTTC. Its translation is CASSIDRGFEQYF.

The chain couples TRBV5-1 to TRBJ1-4; D is possibly TRBD1 (5 bases). The CDR3 runs to 16 residues. CDR1 and CDR2 (germline): SGHRS, YFSETQ. Trimming pared 5 bases from V and 7 bases from J, leaving 21 bases between. CDR3 coding DNA: TGCGCCAGCAGACCTCCCGAAGGCCAGGGAGGTGAAAAACTGTTTTTT. It codes for CASRPPEGQGGEKLFF.

This clone was seen many times. The chain combines TRBV6-2 or TRBV6-3 with TRBJ1-5; D gene uncertain. CDR1 is MNHEY and CDR2 is SVGEGT in the germline V gene. The ends were cut back, 2 bases at V and 0 bases at J, with 14 bases in the middle. The CDR3 spans 17 residues. CDR3 residues: CASSYPLAGPSNQPQHF. The CDR3 DNA reads as TGTGCCAGCAGTTACCCGTTGGCAGGTCCTAGCAATCAGCCCCAGCATTTT.

The V gene is TRBV18, the J gene TRBJ2-7, with D unresolved. Trimming removed 0 bases from V and 6 bases from J, with 12 bases in between. The V gene's germline CDR1 is KGHSH and CDR2 LQKENI. CDR3 size: 14 residues. CDR3 amino acids: CASSPPLGISEQYF. The CDR3 DNA sequence: TGTGCCAGCTCACCACCGCTGGGCATCTCCGAGCAGTACTTC.

The chain has TRBV7-2 and TRBJ2-5; no clear D. CDR1 and CDR2 (germline): SGHTA, FQGNSA. V shed 1 base and J shed 5 bases, with 11 bases lying between them. The CDR3 is 14 residues long. The CDR3 is CASSLDSLVETQYF. CDR3 bases: TGTGCCAGCAGCTTAGATAGTCTAGTGGAGACCCAGTACTTC.

This chain joins TRBV9 and TRBJ2-3; D is possibly TRBD2 (7 bases). CDR3 length equals 17 residues. V dropped 7 bases and J dropped 1 base, with 22 bases sitting between them. Germline V gene lookup returns CDR1 SGDLS and CDR2 YYNGEE. The CDR3 DNA is TGTGCCAGCTCTAGAAGGGGGGGGGACCGAGGCACAGATACGCAGTATTTT. Translating gives CASSRRGGDRGTDTQYF.

This clone was observed once. The gene calls are TRBV6-5 and TRBJ2-5, with a tentative D call TRBD2 (5 bases). CDR3 length equals 14 residues. The germline gives CDR1 MNHEY, CDR2 SVGAGI. Between the trimmed V and J ends, which lost 2 bases and 4 bases, there was a span of 11 bases. As DNA, the CDR3 is TGTGCCAGCAGTTACGGCGGGTTGGGAGAGACCCAGTACTTC. It yields the protein CASSYGGLGETQYF.

The V gene is TRBV7-6, the J gene TRBJ2-7, with 11 bases lining up with TRBD2. The CDR3 runs to 16 residues. Per the germline V gene, CDR1 is SGHVS and CDR2 is FNYEAQ. V trimming: 6 bases; J trimming: 4 bases; junction bases outside the gene matches: 11. The CDR3 here is CASSRAGTSGFYEQYF. The DNA for the CDR3 is TGTGCCAGCAGTCGAGCTGGGACTAGCGGATTTTACGAGCAGTACTTC.

The chain recombines TRBV20-1 with TRBJ2-7; the match to TRBD1 covers 7 bases. CDR3 length equals 17 residues. V gave up 6 bases and J gave up 4 bases; unmatched junction bases: 21. Germline V gene sequence: CDR1 DFQATT, CDR2 SNEGSKA (reference sequence). This CDR3 reads CSASTTQGIPLLYEQYF. The DNA of the CDR3 is TGCAGTGCAAGTACTACACAGGGGATTCCCCTCCTTTACGAGCAGTACTTC.

The chain couples TRBV7-6 to TRBJ2-1; 9 bases are shared with TRBD1. Losses at the gene ends were 5 bases for V and 6 bases for J; bases not matched to a gene: 11. Germline CDR1 and CDR2: SGHVS and FNYEAQ. The CDR3 has 16 amino acids. CDR3 sequence reads: CASSPPGQGSSNEQFF. The CDR3 DNA reads TGTGCCAGCAGCCCGCCGGGACAGGGATCGAGCAATGAGCAGTTCTTC.

This chain joins TRBV7-6 and TRBJ2-7; the D gene is possibly TRBD2 (6 bases). V shed 0 bases and J shed 0 bases, with 12 bases lying between them. The CDR3 runs 16 residues. Germline values: CDR1 SGHVS, CDR2 FNYEAQ. CDR3 DNA sequence: TGTGCCAGCAGCTTAGCCGCGGGACCACACTCCTACGAGCAGTACTTC. Residues: CASSLAAGPHSYEQYF.

The chain employs TRBV19 and TRBJ1-6; perhaps TRBD1 as D (5 bases). V lost 3 bases and J lost 10, with 13 bases in between. CDR1 and CDR2 (germline): LNHDA, SQIVND (reference sequence). The CDR3 spans 14 residues. In DNA form, the CDR3 reads TGTGCCAGTAGTATCGGAACGGGGGAGTCACCCCTCCACTTT. Encoded protein: CASSIGTGESPLHF.

The chain has TRBV5-4 and TRBJ2-1, with 9 bases aligning to TRBD2. The J segment lost 3 bases and the V segment lost 0 bases, leaving 1 base of the junction unmatched. The CDR3 is made up of 15 amino acids. The V gene's germline CDR1 is SGHNT and CDR2 YYREEE (reference sequence). CDR3 sequence reads: CASSLEAGGYNEQFF. The CDR3, as DNA: TGTGCCAGCAGCTTGGAAGCGGGGGGCTACAATGAGCAGTTCTTC.

CDR3 DNA sequence: TGTGCCATCAGTGGTCGAGTAGCGGGGGGGAACACAGATACGCAGTATTTT. Amino acid sequence: CAISGRVAGGNTDTQYF. The chain recombines TRBV10-3 with TRBJ2-3; 11 nucleotides line up with TRBD2. V trimming: 4 bases; J trimming: 2 bases; junction bases outside the gene matches: 8. The CDR3 is 17 residues long. The germline V gene encodes CDR1 ENHRY and CDR2 SYGVKD.

V usage is TRBV7-6 and J usage is TRBJ2-2, with 9 bases aligning to TRBD1. From germline, CDR1 is SGHVS and CDR2 FNYEAQ. J was trimmed by 5 bases and V by 5 bases; bases with no gene match: 12. The CDR3 totals 17 residues. The chain's CDR3 is CASSPFYGTGTTGELFF. The DNA of the CDR3 is TGTGCCAGCAGCCCATTTTACGGGACAGGGACAACCGGGGAGCTGTTTTTT.

The CDR3 reads CASSYEYFTDTQYF. Written as DNA, the CDR3 is TGTGCCAGCAGTTACGAGTATTTCACAGATACGCAGTATTTT. This chain connects TRBV25-1 to TRBJ2-3; no firm D call. Germline CDR1 reads MGHDK; CDR2 reads SYGVNS. This CDR3 comprises 14 residues. Trimming removed 5 bases from V and 2 bases from J, with 11 bases in between. Variable domain in full (rest from reference TRBV25-1 and TRBJ2-3): EADIYQTPRYLVIGTGKKITLECSQTMGHDKMYWYQQDPGMELHLIHYSYGVNSTEKGDLSSESTVSRIRTEHFPLTLESARPSHTSQYLCASSYEYFTDTQYFGPGTRLTVL.

The chain joins TRBV25-1 to TRBJ2-5, with TRBD2 matching over 7 bases. The germline V gene has CDR1 MGHDK and CDR2 SYGVNS. This CDR3 has 14 amino acids. V lost 7 bases and J lost 5; bases outside the gene matches: 10. In nucleotides, the CDR3 is TGTGCCAGCACCCCGGCGGGGGAGCGGGAGACCCAGTACTTC. Translating it yields CASTPAGERETQYF. The complete variable domain, with remaining parts taken from reference TRBV25-1 and TRBJ2-5, reads EADIYQTPRYLVIGTGKKITLECSQTMGHDKMYWYQQDPGMELHLIHYSYGVNSTEKGDLSSESTVSRIRTEHFPLTLESARPSHTSQYLCASTPAGERETQYFGPGTRLLVL.

This chain connects TRBV19 to TRBJ1-4, with D possibly TRBD1 on 5 matching bases. This CDR3 is 14 amino acids long. The germline CDR1 and CDR2 sequences are LNHDA and SQIVND (reference sequence). Deletions cut 9 bases from V and 2 bases from J, with 13 bases between. The CDR3 nucleotides read TGTGCCAGCTCGGGGGGATACACTAATGAAAAACTGTTTTTT. Its translation is CASSGGYTNEKLFF.